One and the same sample provided the 10 T cell receptor beta chains below, sequenced in a study of spatial heterogeneity in lung cancer. Study-wide results and caveats: The number of expanded tumor alpha and beta chains correlated with mutation number.

The time point denotes: sample taken at primary tumor resection. Using its own MiXCR run on the 5' RACE reads, TCRdb lists one record per CDR3 protein. The data show 7,500 to 10,000 distinct CDR3 sequences, with roughly an eighth seen just once and roughly an eighth held by the top ten. These receptors are not linked to any known antigen. The sample in question was lung tumor tissue, obtained at surgery. The receptor source for this set is a male donor with early-stage non-small cell lung cancer.

This clonotype was counted ten times or more. As an off-target read in a library built for alpha chains, this beta chain has a frequency of little significance. J is TRBJ2-7 and V is TRBV10-3; 10 bases align to TRBD2. With V trimmed by 7 bases and J by 4 bases, 4 bases remained unmatched. CDR3 length: 13 residues. Germline CDR1 and CDR2: ENHRY and SYGVKD. CDR3 coding DNA: TGTGCCATCACTGCTAGCGGGAGTTACGAGCAGTACTTC. Its translation is CAITASGSYEQYF.

This clonotype was counted many times. An end of the junction differs from the germline gene, which may be a read error. This beta chain is off target for a library built for alpha chains, so its abundance means little. This sequence joins TRBV19 and TRBJ1-5; D is uncertain. This CDR3 region has 16 residues. The V gene's germline CDR1 is LNHDA and CDR2 SQIVND (reference sequence). Here the CDR3 reads CATSGRPGYSNQPQHF. CDR3 nucleotide sequence: TGTGCCACTAGTGGACGGCCCGGCTATAGCAATCAGCCCCAGCATTTT.

This clonotype was recorded at least ten times. Because the library targeted alpha chains, this beta chain is an off-target read whose size means little. This chain connects TRBV20-1 to TRBJ2-7, with D unresolved. CDR3 size: 11 residues. Deletions cut 7 bases from V and 3 bases from J, with 10 bases between. Germline loops: CDR1 DFQATT, CDR2 SNEGSKA (reference sequence). In nucleotides, the CDR3 is TGCAGTGTACGGAAGAACTACGAGCAGTACTTC. Its protein is CSVRKNYEQYF.

By sample share, this clonotype is medium-sized. This beta chain appears as a stray read in a library generated for alpha chains; its size is not informative. The V gene is TRBV27, the J gene TRBJ1-2; D possibly corresponds to TRBD1 (6 bases). The V end was cut by 4 bases, the J end by 5 bases, with 14 bases between. The CDR3 consists of 14 residues. Per germline, CDR1 MNHEY and CDR2 SMNVEV (reference sequence). The CDR3 reads CASSYRQGTYGYTF. CDR3 nucleotides: TGTGCCAGCAGTTATCGGCAGGGGACTTATGGCTACACCTTC.

This clonotype is medium-sized (0.01 to 0.1%) by share. This beta chain slipped into a library made for alpha chains as a stray read, so its size is not meaningful. The rearrangement uses TRBV29-1 and TRBJ2-3; D not resolved. The CDR3 has 16 residues. Trimming removed 3 bases from V and 0 bases from J, with 16 bases in between. CDR1 is SQVTM and CDR2 is ANQGSEA in the germline V gene. CDR3 in amino acids: CSVEGSDGVSTDTQYF. DNA of the CDR3: TGCAGCGTTGAGGGATCGGACGGAGTTAGCACAGATACGCAGTATTTT.

This clonotype was detected ten times or more. This beta chain represents an off-target read in a library built for alpha chains; its size is of limited meaning. This rearrangement joins TRBV27 to TRBJ1-1; TRBD1 matches at 9 bases. Germline values: CDR1 MNHEY, CDR2 SMNVEV (reference sequence). Trimming removed 6 bases from V and 6 bases from J; junction bases left unmatched: 8. There are 14 residues in the CDR3. The CDR3 nucleotides are TGTGCCAGCAGGGGGGACAGGGAATTTGCTGAAGCTTTCTTT. Its translation is CASRGDREFAEAFF.

This clonotype is medium-sized within its sample. A library made for alpha chains picked up this beta chain off target, so its size means little. V usage is TRBV5-1 and J usage is TRBJ2-3; tentatively, D is TRBD2 (5 bases). Germline lookup yields CDR1 SGHRS and CDR2 YFSETQ. V lost 2 bases and J 2 bases, leaving 9 bases between the germline ends. This CDR3 comprises 14 residues. The CDR3 DNA is TGCGCCAGCAGCTTCCGACTATACACAGATACGCAGTATTTT. Protein: CASSFRLYTDTQYF.

This clonotype was counted many times. This beta chain is off target for a library built for alpha chains, so its abundance means little. The CDR3 DNA reads as TGTGCCAGCAGTTACTCGAAACTAGCGGTTAGCTCCTACGAGCAGTACTTC. It translates to CASSYSKLAVSSYEQYF. This chain joins TRBV6-2 or TRBV6-3 and TRBJ2-7; 8 nucleotides line up with TRBD2. CDR3 size: 17 residues. Germline V CDR1 and CDR2: MNHEY, SVGEGT. The V and J ends lost 0 bases and 0 bases, in that order; junction bases with no gene match: 7.

This clonotype has a count of ten or more. The library was built for alpha chains, so this beta chain is an off-target read and its size means little. The chain combines TRBV3-1 with TRBJ1-5; 10 bases are shared with TRBD1. Looked up from germline, CDR1 is LGHDT and CDR2 is YNNKEL (reference sequence). The CDR3 consists of 15 residues. With 1 base clipped from V and 4 bases from J, the junction kept 1 base outside the gene matches. This CDR3 reads CASSQGTGGNQPQHF. The CDR3 DNA sequence: TGTGCCAGCAGCCAAGGGACAGGGGGAAATCAGCCCCAGCATTTT.

There are many counts of this clonotype. This beta chain is an unintended read in a library built for alpha chains; its size means little. This sequence joins TRBV11-3 and TRBJ2-2; D not resolved. Germline V lookup: CDR1 SGHNT, CDR2 YENEEA. The CDR3 has 16 residues. V was clipped by 2 bases and J by 6 bases, with 16 bases between them. CDR3: CASSLFGVVDAGELFF. DNA of the CDR3: TGTGCCAGCAGCTTATTTGGGGTTGTTGACGCCGGGGAGCTGTTTTTT.